This T cell receptor (beta chain) was documented in a study of Ad26.COV2.S vaccination and SARS-CoV-2 variants. For the study at large: COV1001, an Ad26.COV2.S trial, supplied this vaccine-arm donor. Findings and limits, study-wide: Non-spike TCR breadth did not differ much between vaccine and placebo recipients.

The method was immunoSEQ multiplex PCR; TCRdb's version includes in-frame clones alone and lacks a portion of them. The sample includes around 240,000 clones, around nine tenths of them seen just once. Sample treatment: roughly 20 received Ad26.COV2.S at low or high dose, single or two shots; 5 received placebo; per-sample allocation not given. Sampling took place 63 days after the first vaccine or placebo injection. Note on this clone: What it binds is unknown.

This CDR3 has 15 residues. Germline loops: CDR1 LNHDA, CDR2 SQIVND (reference sequence). Trimming removed 2 bases from V and 3 bases from J, with 13 bases in between. Here the sequenced sample was peripheral blood, taken in a trial of Ad26.COV2.S vaccine versus placebo. The chain joins TRBV19 to TRBJ2-5; D may be TRBD1 (5 bases). The sequence came from a person between 18 and 60 years old who received the Ad26.COV2.S COVID-19 vaccine or a placebo. The CDR3 is CASSITAGWEETQYF. CDR3 nucleotides: TGTGCCAGTAGTATAACGGCAGGGTGGGAAGAGACCCAGTACTTC. Variable domain in full (rest from reference TRBV19 and TRBJ2-5): DGGITQSPKYLFRKEGQNVTLSCEQNLNHDAMYWYRQDPGQGLRLIYYSQIVNDFQKGDIAEGYSVSREKKESFPLTVTSAQKNPTAFYLCASSITAGWEETQYFGPGTRLLVL.